Shown below are 30 T cell receptor beta chains from a single sample sequenced in a study of shared clonotypes between healthy human individuals. The assay was immunoSEQ multiplex PCR, and TCRdb's table has in-frame clones only and misses some. This sample has 150,000 to 200,000 clones, with about 93% found just once. Material: naive CD4+ T cells sorted from blood. Subset defined: CD45RA+ positively selected. These receptor sequences come from a woman aged 25-40 years in good health.

The rearrangement uses TRBV4-1 and TRBJ2-1; 7 bases are a match to TRBD2. The CDR3 runs 18 residues. The V and J ends lost 4 bases and 7 bases, in that order; junction bases with no gene match: 19. Germline CDR1 and CDR2: MGHRA and YSYEKL. The CDR3 here is CASSLVAGAETTGNEQFF. Written as DNA, the CDR3 is TGCGCCAGCAGCCTTGTGGCGGGAGCTGAAACGACGGGTAATGAGCAGTTCTTC.

The chain is built from TRBV4-1 and TRBJ2-7; 10 bases line up with TRBD1. Trimming cost V 1 base and J 6 bases; bases outside gene matches: 6. Germline V gives CDR1 MGHRA, CDR2 YSYEKL. The CDR3 spans 15 residues. The DNA of the CDR3 is TGCGCCAGCAGCCAAGTAGGGACAGGGGCGGGCGAGCAGTACTTC. It encodes CASSQVGTGAGEQYF.

The chain joins TRBV28 to TRBJ1-1; 8 positions agree with TRBD1. The germline V gene encodes CDR1 MDHEN and CDR2 SYDVKM. This CDR3 is built from 15 residues. Trimming cost V 2 bases and J 5 bases; bases outside gene matches: 7. Written as DNA, the CDR3 is TGTGCCAGCAGTTTAGTTACAGGGGGTTGGACTGAAGCTTTCTTT. This sequence encodes CASSLVTGGWTEAFF.

This chain connects TRBV11-3 to TRBJ2-7; 14 nucleotides line up with TRBD2. This CDR3 comprises 17 residues. Germline CDR1 and CDR2: SGHNT and YENEEA. The V gene end was trimmed by 2 bases and the J gene end by 6 bases; junction bases not matched to a gene: 9. Here the CDR3 reads CASSLTGLAGGGGEQYF. The CDR3 coding sequence is TGTGCCAGCAGCTTAACCGGACTAGCGGGAGGCGGGGGCGAGCAGTACTTC.

This sequence joins TRBV5-1 and TRBJ2-7; D not certain. The CDR3 consists of 14 residues. Germline loops: CDR1 SGHRS, CDR2 YFSETQ. The V gene lost 0 bases and the J gene lost 0 bases, with 7 bases spanning the gap. The CDR3 bases are TGCGCCAGCAGCTTGGCCTCCGGCTCCTACGAGCAGTACTTC. It is translated as CASSLASGSYEQYF.

This chain connects TRBV18 to TRBJ1-1; possible D gene TRBD1, 6 bases. Germline V gene data show CDR1 as KGHSH and CDR2 as LQKENI. V lost 3 bases and J 12 bases, leaving 17 bases between the germline ends. The CDR3 sequence is 13 residues long. The CDR3 region has the DNA TGTGCCAGCTCACCTGTAACCAGGGGCAGACCTTTCTTT. Amino acid sequence: CASSPVTRGRPFF.

V is TRBV5-5 and J is TRBJ1-2; D is possibly TRBD1 (5 bases). Trimming pared 0 bases from V and 5 bases from J, leaving 11 bases between. The CDR3 is 14 residues long. Germline lookup yields CDR1 SGHKS and CDR2 YYEKEE (reference sequence). CDR3 nucleotide sequence: TGTGCCAGCAGCTTGGCGGCGGGGGAGTATGGCTACACCTTC. Its protein product is CASSLAAGEYGYTF.

This chain joins TRBV5-1 and TRBJ1-1; TRBD1 is a possible D gene (5 bases). The CDR3 is 13 amino acids. Germline CDR1 and CDR2: SGHRS and YFSETQ. V lost 5 bases to trimming and J lost 1 base, with 9 bases between them. CDR3 in amino acids: CASRQATNTEAFF. The CDR3 coding sequence is TGCGCCAGCAGACAGGCTACGAACACTGAAGCTTTCTTT.

J is TRBJ2-3 and V is TRBV10-3; 12 bases are shared with TRBD2. The CDR3 covers 17 residues. Germline V CDR1 and CDR2: ENHRY, SYGVKD. With V trimmed by 7 bases and J by 2 bases, 10 bases remained unmatched. The CDR3 nucleotides read TGTGCCATCATGGTAGGGACTAGCGGGCTGATCACAGATACGCAGTATTTT. Its protein product is CAIMVGTSGLITDTQYF.

The V gene is TRBV28, the J gene TRBJ2-5; TRBD2 aligns across 9 bases. The end of the DNA fits TRBJ2-7 better, so the J call may be wrong. The germline gives CDR1 MDHEN, CDR2 SYDVKM. The CDR3 is made up of 16 amino acids. The CDR3 sequence is CASSSLRGSGRNEQYF. Written as DNA, the CDR3 is TGTGCCAGCAGTTCCCTCCGAGGTAGCGGGAGAAACGAGCAGTACTTC.

The chain combines TRBV28 with TRBJ2-3, with 9 bases fitting TRBD2. Germline-derived CDR1 and CDR2 are MDHEN and SYDVKM. Trimming took 6 bases from V and 2 from J; bases not matched to a gene: 6. CDR3 length equals 15 residues. The CDR3 DNA reads TGTGCCAGCAGCCCGAGCGGGGGGTACACAGATACGCAGTATTTT. As protein: CASSPSGGYTDTQYF. Filled out from reference TRBV28 and TRBJ2-3, the complete variable domain reads DVKVTQSSRYLVKRTGEKVFLECVQDMDHENMFWYRQDPGLGLRLIYFSYDVKMKEKGDIPEGYSVSREKKERFSLILESASTNQTSMYLCASSPSGGYTDTQYFGPGTRLTVL.

V gene TRBV10-2 combines with J gene TRBJ2-7; either TRBD1 or TRBD2 may supply D (6 bases each). V was trimmed by 6 bases and J by 5 bases, leaving 8 bases between them. Germline CDR1 and CDR2: WSHSY and SAAADI. The CDR3 has 11 amino acids. DNA for the CDR3: TGCGCCAGCAGGAGGGGGGACGAGCAGTACTTC. This translates into CASRRGDEQYF.

J is TRBJ2-7 and V is TRBV6-1; TRBD2 matches 7 bases. J lost 4 bases, V lost 8 bases, and 11 bases had no gene match. Germline V gene lookup returns CDR1 MNHNS and CDR2 SASEGT. This CDR3 contains 14 residues. CDR3 coding DNA: TGTGCCAGCTCTGAGACTAGCTTTTCTTACGAGCAGTACTTC. It is translated as CASSETSFSYEQYF.

J is TRBJ2-7 and V is TRBV18; 10 bases match TRBD2. J gave up 5 bases and V 1 base, and 11 bases lay outside the gene matches. There are 17 residues in the CDR3. Germline V CDR1 and CDR2: KGHSH, LQKENI. CDR3 protein: CASSPQSSGSSSDEQYF. The CDR3 DNA is TGTGCCAGCTCACCACAGTCTAGCGGGAGTAGTAGTGACGAGCAGTACTTC.

In its sample, this clone was seen once. The chain carries TRBV28 and TRBJ2-7, with D unresolved. Germline V gives CDR1 MDHEN, CDR2 SYDVKM. Between the trimmed V and J ends, which lost 7 bases and 0 bases, there was a span of 13 bases. The CDR3 runs to 14 residues. The CDR3 reads CASTVGHSSYEQYF. Here the CDR3 DNA reads TGTGCCAGCACCGTAGGTCACAGCTCCTACGAGCAGTACTTC.

The rearrangement links TRBV10-3 to TRBJ1-4, with D unclear. CDR3 length: 13 amino acids. Looked up from germline, CDR1 is ENHRY and CDR2 is SYGVKD. V was clipped by 8 bases and J by 3 bases, with 10 bases between them. This chain's CDR3 is CAISTRPNEKLFF. CDR3 in DNA: TGTGCCATCTCGACAAGACCTAATGAAAAACTGTTTTTT.

The V call is TRBV28, the J call TRBJ2-7, with TRBD1 identical over 8 bases. With V trimmed by 10 bases and J by 6 bases, 17 bases remained unmatched. The CDR3 is 15 amino acids. Germline V lookup: CDR1 MDHEN, CDR2 SYDVKM. CDR3: CATSALDRVSSEQYF. As DNA, the CDR3 is TGTGCCACCTCCGCCCTGGACAGGGTGTCTTCCGAGCAGTACTTC.

The chain couples TRBV27 to TRBJ2-4; D is undetermined. Germline values: CDR1 MNHEY, CDR2 SMNVEV (reference sequence). The V gene lost 3 bases and the J gene lost 0 bases, with 12 bases spanning the gap. The CDR3 extends over 16 amino acids. Written as DNA, the CDR3 is TGTGCCAGCAGTTTGGTGGGCACTCTAGCCAAAAACATTCAGTACTTC. It codes for CASSLVGTLAKNIQYF.

The V call is TRBV21-1, the J call TRBJ2-5; the D call in the table, TRBD1, was not verified against the DNA. The DNA end is more similar to TRBJ2-7, so the J call may be wrong. TRBV21-1 is designated a pseudogene. This CDR3 region has 13 residues. CDR3 sequence: CASSDRCSYEQYF. Written as DNA, the CDR3 is TGTGCCAGCAGTGACAGGTGCTCCTACGAGCAGTACTTC.

This chain connects TRBV28 to TRBJ1-5; weak D call: TRBD1 (6 bases). Germline V gene sequence: CDR1 MDHEN, CDR2 SYDVKM. The CDR3 loop spans 17 amino acids. The germline V and J ends were trimmed by 6 bases and 0 bases, with 18 bases remaining between them. CDR3 region: CASRPGQRTYSNQPQHF. The CDR3 DNA reads TGTGCCAGCAGACCTGGACAGCGAACTTATAGCAATCAGCCCCAGCATTTT.

This chain links TRBV18 with TRBJ1-4; no firm D call. V gave up 6 bases and J gave up 0 bases, with 8 bases separating them. The V gene's germline CDR1 is KGHSH and CDR2 LQKENI. The CDR3 consists of 14 residues. Written as DNA, the CDR3 is TGTGCCAGCTCCTCGACAACAACTAATGAAAAACTGTTTTTT. It is translated as CASSSTTTNEKLFF.

The J gene is TRBJ1-5, the V gene TRBV15; no firm D call. V shed 3 bases and J shed 5 bases, with 8 bases lying between them. CDR1 and CDR2 from the germline V gene are LNHNV and YYDKDF (reference sequence). The CDR3 extends over 13 amino acids. The CDR3 region is CATSRTGDQPQHF. The CDR3 bases are TGTGCCACCAGCAGGACGGGCGATCAGCCCCAGCATTTT.

This chain uses TRBV6-1 with TRBJ1-2; D unresolved. Trimming removed 5 bases from V and 4 bases from J, with 17 bases in between. This CDR3 region has 15 residues. Germline CDR1 reads MNHNS; CDR2 reads SASEGT. The chain's CDR3 is CASSQLSQEGYGYTF. The DNA of the CDR3 is TGTGCCAGCAGTCAATTGTCCCAGGAGGGCTATGGCTACACCTTC.

The V and J genes are TRBV6-6 and TRBJ2-1; 12 bases fit TRBD2. The germline V gene has CDR1 MNHNY and CDR2 SVGAGI (reference sequence). CDR3 length: 16 amino acids. The V and J ends lost 0 bases and 4 bases, in that order; junction bases with no gene match: 1. This chain's CDR3 is CASSYSTSGRYNEQFF. The CDR3 DNA is TGTGCCAGCAGTTACTCGACTAGCGGGAGATACAATGAGCAGTTCTTC.

The chain recombines TRBV10-2 with TRBJ2-7; tentatively, D is TRBD2 (5 bases). The CDR3 runs to 13 residues. The V gene lost 2 bases and the J gene lost 7 bases, with 12 bases spanning the gap. CDR1 is WSHSY, CDR2 SAAADI, per germline. The CDR3 DNA reads as TGCGCCAGCAGTGAGACTGGCCGAGGGGAGCAGTACTTC. Protein sequence: CASSETGRGEQYF.

The rearrangement joins TRBV5-1 to TRBJ2-7; 11 bases map to TRBD1. Per germline, CDR1 SGHRS and CDR2 YFSETQ. This CDR3 has 14 residues. The V segment lost 1 base and the J segment 6 bases; nucleotides outside the gene matches: 3. CDR3 sequence reads: CASSLFGQGAEQYF. CDR3 bases: TGCGCCAGCAGCTTGTTCGGACAGGGGGCCGAGCAGTACTTC.

The chain joins TRBV27 to TRBJ1-2; TRBD1 agrees at 7 bases. The CDR3 loop spans 18 amino acids. The junction had 17 bases not matched to a gene; V was cut back by 4 bases and J by 3 bases. Germline CDR1 is MNHEY and CDR2 is SMNVEV (reference sequence). The CDR3 protein is CASSYTDPTGTAHYGYTF. The CDR3 DNA follows: TGTGCCAGCAGTTATACAGACCCAACCGGGACAGCACACTATGGCTACACCTTC.

The genes are TRBV10-3 and TRBJ2-5; 7 bases fit TRBD2. The V segment lost 4 bases and the J segment 5 bases; nucleotides outside the gene matches: 4. The CDR3 covers 13 residues. Germline V CDR1 and CDR2: ENHRY, SYGVKD. The CDR3 region has the DNA TGTGCCATCAGTGGGCGGGAGACCGAGACCCAGTACTTC. Its translation: CAISGRETETQYF.

CDR3 sequence: CASSQQAGGVHRSYNEQFF. CDR3 DNA: TGTGCCAGCAGCCAACAAGCGGGAGGCGTTCATCGCTCCTACAATGAGCAGTTCTTC. V usage is TRBV14 and J usage is TRBJ2-1; 9 bases match TRBD2. The CDR3 is made up of 19 amino acids. J gave up 0 bases and V 2 bases, and 11 bases lay outside the gene matches. CDR1 and CDR2 from the germline V gene are SGHDN and FVKESK.

V usage is TRBV4-2 and J usage is TRBJ1-1; D is possibly TRBD1 (6 bases). CDR3 length equals 18 residues. Germline CDR1 LGHNA, CDR2 YNFKEQ. V shed 0 bases and J shed 3 bases, with 20 bases lying between them. The CDR3 nucleotides read TGTGCCAGCAGCCAAGAACTTTCGGGGGGCCTGGTCGACACTGAAGCTTTCTTT. It yields the protein CASSQELSGGLVDTEAFF.